This T cell receptor (beta chain) was sequenced during a study of glioma-infiltrating T cells. Study-level points and caveats: Tissue-blood divergence was below expectation in non-neoplastic patients, above in gliomas.

Notes on this clonotype: The antigen is not known. A much larger clonotype is one base distant, so this may be a read error.

Amplification of TCR alpha and beta CDR3 regions from RNA used iRepertoire nested multiplex PCR. Tissue mRNA or PBMC total RNA, about 95-450 ng, went into one-step reverse transcription and amplification. TCRdb itself ran the multiplex PCR reads through MiXCR, one entry per CDR3 protein. The sample has roughly 200,000 distinct CDR3 sequences; 43% are singletons. The CDR3 totals 13 residues. Germline V gene sequence: CDR1 MGHDK, CDR2 SYGVNS. Trimming took 9 bases from V and 0 from J, leaving 11 bases between them. Sequenced material: glioma tissue, nonneoplastic brain tissue, or PBMCs (not recorded which). The source of this sequence is a human donor with low-grade glioma or glioblastoma, undergoing nonglioma brain surgery, or in good health (not recorded which). J is TRBJ1-2 and V is TRBV25-1; no clear D gene. CDR3 in DNA: TGTGCCAGTAGAGCTGGGACTAACTATGGCTACACCTTC. Its translation: CASRAGTNYGYTF.